The TCR beta chain under discussion was sequenced for a study of CD8 T cells in Susac syndrome. TCR beta sequencing was performed on blood CD8+ and CD4+ T cells. The length of the CDR3 is 15 residues. Per germline, CDR1 MNHEY and CDR2 SVGAGI. When the RNA was reverse transcribed, random hexamers were used with an input of about 0.5 to 1 ug. A multiplex approach, immunoSEQ multiplex PCR, amplified TCR beta CDR3 across 54 Vbeta and 13 Jbeta. TCRdb reprocessed the immunoSEQ multiplex PCR reads with MiXCR, giving one entry per CDR3 protein. The sample consists of approximately 230,000 distinct CDR3 sequences, just over 90% of them appearing once.

The sample comprised CD4+ T cells from PBMCs. The V call is TRBV6-5, the J call TRBJ2-3; D is undetermined. This TCR came from a human donor with multiple sclerosis. The CDR3 DNA reads TGTGCAACAGCGAGTCCGGCTCCCTTCACAGATACGCAGTATTTT. Translated, it gives CATASPAPFTDTQYF.